The clone carrying this TCR beta chain was seen many times. The PBMCs had their origin in 10 ml of fresh peripheral blood. Germline V gives CDR1 SGHAT, CDR2 FQDESV (reference sequence). The V segment lost 6 bases and the J segment 2 bases; nucleotides outside the gene matches: 10. There are 16 residues in the CDR3. This entry belongs to a study of T cells in Graves' hyperthyroidism and ophthalmopathy. Study in general: Prior to any treatment, at the point of initial diagnosis, peripheral blood was collected.

Regions amplified from RNA transcripts were the TCR beta CDR3 regions. The HTBI set primed first-round TCR CDR3 RT-PCR. TCRdb recomputed calls from the multiplex PCR reads with MiXCR, one row per CDR3 protein. The data show hundreds of thousands of distinct CDR3 sequences, with under 15% seen just once and 9.2% held by the top ten. The chain combines TRBV11-1 with TRBJ1-1, with 9 positions matching TRBD1. This receptor was obtained from a woman aged 18 to 35 with Graves' hyperthyroidism. Specimen: blood. CDR3 nucleotides: TGTGCCAGCAGTTTCAACCTGGACAGGGGAAACACTGAAGCTTTCTTT. Amino acids: CASSFNLDRGNTEAFF.